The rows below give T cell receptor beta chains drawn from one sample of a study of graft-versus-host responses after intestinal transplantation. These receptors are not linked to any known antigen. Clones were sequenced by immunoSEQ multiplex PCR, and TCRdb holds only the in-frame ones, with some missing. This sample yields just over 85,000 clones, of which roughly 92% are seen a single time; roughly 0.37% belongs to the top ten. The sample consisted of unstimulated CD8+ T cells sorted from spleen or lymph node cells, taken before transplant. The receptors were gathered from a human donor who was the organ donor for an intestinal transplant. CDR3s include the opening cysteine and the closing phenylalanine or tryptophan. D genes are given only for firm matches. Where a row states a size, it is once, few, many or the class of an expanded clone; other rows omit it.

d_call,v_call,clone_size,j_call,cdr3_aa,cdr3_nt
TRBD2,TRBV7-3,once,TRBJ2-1,CASSSTSGGLDEQFF,TGTGCCAGCAGCTCGACTAGCGGGGGATTGGATGAGCAGTTCTTC
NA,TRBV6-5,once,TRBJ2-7,CASSQGGTYEQYF,TGTGCCAGCAGCCAGGGGGGTACCTACGAGCAGTACTTC
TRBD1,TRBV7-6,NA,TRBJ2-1,CASSSTIPDRGDDEQFF,TGTGCCAGCAGCTCGACCATCCCTGACAGGGGTGACGATGAGCAGTTCTTC
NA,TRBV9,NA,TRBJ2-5,CASRSIETQYF,TGTGCCAGTCGTAGCATCGAGACCCAGTACTTC
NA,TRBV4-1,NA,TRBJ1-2,CASSQDRQYGVNYGYTF,TGCGCCAGCAGCCAAGACAGGCAATACGGGGTTAACTATGGCTACACCTTC
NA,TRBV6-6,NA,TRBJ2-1,CASSYADEQFF,TGTGCCAGCAGTTACGCGGATGAGCAGTTCTTC
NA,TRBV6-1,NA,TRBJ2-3,CASSERWHTLTDTQYF,TGTGCCAGCAGTGAAAGGTGGCACACACTAACAGATACGCAGTATTTT
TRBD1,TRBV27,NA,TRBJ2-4,CASSPEQGILNIQYF,TGTGCCAGCAGTCCTGAACAGGGGATTTTAAACATTCAGTACTTC
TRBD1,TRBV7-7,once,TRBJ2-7,CASSVGTGGDYEQYF,TGTGCCAGCAGCGTCGGGACAGGGGGTGACTACGAGCAGTACTTC
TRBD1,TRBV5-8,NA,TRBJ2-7,CASSFWTGVYEQYF,TGTGCCAGCAGCTTTTGGACAGGAGTCTACGAGCAGTACTTC
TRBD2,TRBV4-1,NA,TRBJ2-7,CASSQVHTGGNEQYF,TGCGCCAGCAGCCAAGTGCACACGGGGGGGAACGAGCAGTACTTC
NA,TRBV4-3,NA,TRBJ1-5,CASSQGRGRDQPQHF,TGCGCCAGCAGCCAAGGCCGGGGGAGGGATCAGCCCCAGCATTTT
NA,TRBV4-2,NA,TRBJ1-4,CASSQAPGDSEKLFF,TGTGCCAGCAGCCAAGCTCCGGGGGATTCGGAAAAACTGTTTTTT
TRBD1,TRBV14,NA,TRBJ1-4,CASSQTRTGSIEKLFF,TGTGCCAGCAGCCAGACCAGGACAGGGTCGATTGAAAAACTGTTTTTT
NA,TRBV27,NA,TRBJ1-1,CASRTGNTEAFF,TGTGCCAGCAGGACAGGGAACACTGAAGCTTTCTTT
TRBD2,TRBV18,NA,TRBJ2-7,CASSPSFRGDLEQYF,TGTGCCAGCTCACCCTCCTTTCGGGGGGATCTCGAGCAGTACTTC
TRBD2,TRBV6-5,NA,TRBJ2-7,CASSFGTSGSYEQYF,TGTGCCAGCAGTTTCGGGACTAGCGGCTCCTACGAGCAGTACTTC
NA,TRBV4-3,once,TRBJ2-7,CASSQDGGGSYEQYF,TGCGCCAGCAGCCAAGATGGGGGAGGCTCCTACGAGCAGTACTTC
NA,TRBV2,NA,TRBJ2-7,CASSDGLEQYF,TGTGCCAGCAGTGACGGGTTGGAGCAGTACTTC
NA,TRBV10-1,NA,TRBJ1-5,CASSEGGNSNQPQHF,TGCGCCAGCAGTGAGGGAGGAAATAGCAATCAGCCCCAGCATTTT
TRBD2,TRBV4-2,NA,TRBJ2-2,CASSQVSGGPVDGELFF,TGTGCCAGCAGCCAAGTGTCGGGGGGGCCAGTTGACGGGGAGCTGTTTTTT
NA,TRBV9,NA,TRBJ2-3,CASSVGASSTDTQYF,TGTGCCAGCAGCGTAGGGGCGTCTAGCACAGATACGCAGTATTTT